The T cell receptor (beta chain) under discussion was sequenced for a study of post-analysis software for immune sequencing data. Presence of unique molecular identifiers characterized the TCR beta cDNA libraries. TCRdb used MiXCR to reprocess the PCR reads, holding one entry per CDR3 protein. This repertoire shows roughly 800,000 distinct CDR3 sequences, 30% found once; its top ten account for 0.55% to 0.65%. This CDR3 spans 14 amino acids. Germline assignment: CDR1 SGHTA and CDR2 FQGNSA. V lost 1 base, J lost 5 bases, and 3 bases stayed unmatched. This clonotype came up a few times. The antigen remains unidentified. Points from the study as a whole: When patients were compared with controls, a handful of TRBV segments were more frequent, TRBV5-6, TRBV5-1 and TRBV20-1 among them.

The chain combines TRBV7-2 with TRBJ2-7; 9 bases fit TRBD1. What was sequenced was blood. This clonotype originated in a girl aged 5-17 years with multiple sclerosis. CDR3 nucleotides: TGTGCCAGCAGCTTAGGGGGGACAGGGAACGAGCAGTACTTC. This translates into CASSLGGTGNEQYF.